This T cell receptor beta chain originates from a study of blood T cell repertoires in COVID-19. This clone was picked up many times. In the source study's methods: Amplifying reference gene primers gave estimates of nucleated cell counts. The protocol was immunoSEQ multiplex PCR, while the TCRdb copy is restricted to in-frame clones and leaves out a portion. That table gives V, J and clone size, and the DNA gave D and trimming. Altogether around 200,000 clones are present, about 83% being singletons, with the ten largest covering 2.5% to 3.5%. Germline CDR1 MDHEN, CDR2 SYDVKM. CDR3 length: 17 amino acids. Trimming removed 3 bases from V and 0 bases from J, with 14 bases in between.

The J gene is TRBJ2-2, the V gene TRBV28; D is perhaps TRBD1 (6 bases). The receptor was isolated from a man aged 50-60 years with active or convalescent COVID-19. Sample: peripheral blood. The CDR3 loop reads CASSFPSTGANTGELFF. The CDR3 region has the DNA TGTGCCAGCAGTTTCCCCTCGACAGGCGCGAACACCGGGGAGCTGTTTTTT.